This T cell receptor (beta chain) comes out of a study of shared clonotypes between healthy human individuals (dated by TCRdb to about 2020). General notes on the study: The cohort comprised a couple of women and a few men aged 18 to 49 years. Per donor, three plates each were used for CD4 naive and CD4 memory, two for CD8 naive, and one for CD8 memory. To estimate repertoire size and how much clonotypes are shared between individuals, the study performed deep sequencing of blood TCR repertoires from roughly five healthy adults. To increase sequencing depth and limit assay-specific biases, TCR repertoire library preparation and sequencing were carried out by different laboratories using diverse techniques. Leukapheresis yielded between about 0.85 and 9.5 billion PBMCs per donor.

Comment on this clone: The specificity of this receptor is unknown. No much larger clonotype is one base removed from it; base qualities were not supplied.

For the CD8 naive samples, CD45RO-negative cells were positively selected for CCR7, yielding a CD45RA+CCR7+ population from which TemRA cells were excluded. The donors were healthy, HIV-negative adults with no recently reported acute infections or vaccinations. All donors were Caucasian adults living in Nashville, Tennessee, USA. Blood was collected by leukapheresis, and PBMCs were isolated by Ficoll-Histopaque density gradient centrifugation and then cryopreserved in liquid nitrogen vapor phase. Analytical flow cytometry was used to check the purity and quantity of every magnetically sorted T cell population. From each sorted fraction, genomic DNA was isolated and quantified by UV absorbance on a Nanodrop 2000c. TCR CDR3 regions were amplified from genomic DNA by multiplex PCR using the deep immunoSEQ assay. Genomic DNA extracted from each cell subset was distributed evenly over all wells of several immunoSEQ 96-well plates, and each plate served as one replicate. Each replicate PCR for sorted subsets received about 200 ng genomic DNA, equal to tens of thousands of T cell genomes. Purified libraries were measured with a Qubit 3.0 fluorometer, size-checked on a Bioanalyzer 2100, and measured again with the KAPA Library Quantification kit. Every immunoSEQ 96-well plate was sequenced on a separate single-read 150-cycle Illumina NextSeq 550 flow cell. Turning to the authors' computational methods: Because the immunoSEQ output included only junctional sequences and no quality scores, the filtering could not be the same as the filtering used for full-length reads. To assign V/J genes and CDR3, sequences were annotated using PyIR, a Python wrapper for IgBLAST v1.9, with IMGT germline references. Reads were removed for weak V/J assignments (E-value above 1e-6), missing CDR3, stop codons, out-of-frame junctions, or ambiguous translated residues. A V3J clonotype was defined by an identical inferred V gene, J gene, and CDR3 amino acid sequence. Percentage overlap between repertoires was calculated by dividing the number of shared unique clonotypes by the size of the smaller repertoire. RTK rarefaction, the Chao1 estimator, and Recon v2.1 estimates of unobserved clonotypes were used to assess repertoire richness. Generation probabilities for all TCRbeta clonotypes obtained by the gDNA method from a handful of donors were computed using OLGA. The table was pulled from immuneACCESS by TCRdb, which kept in-frame rearrangements only. Such tables lose some clones; where checked, under half of the loss comes from unresolved V genes, and the rest has no known cause. D and trimming come from the DNA, and the V and J calls and clone size come from that table. The sample records some 630,000 clones, about 96% of which are singletons. Of the sample, roughly 0.1% is held by the ten largest clones.

The germline V gene (reference sequence) gives CDR1 as LNHDA and CDR2 as SQIVND. The CDR3 numbers 14 residues from cysteine through phenylalanine. The sequence is cut down to CDR3 DNA, 42 bases in frame from base 1. A distance of 11 bases separates the germline ends of V and J, which lose 4 bases and 4 bases respectively. Points the paper makes about the study in general: The genetic and exposure-history diversity represented was limited by the small number of donors. Pairwise subsampling led to the expectation that sequencing depth would affect the degree of clonotype sharing among donors. Sampling was restricted to blood, and TCR repertoires in tissue are likely to differ from TCR repertoires in blood. Rarefaction of sorted-subset datasets indicated incomplete sequencing despite the large sequencing depth. Higher generation probabilities were observed for clonotypes shared by all four sorted-subset donors than for non-shared clonotypes. About 5% of naive CD4, 3% to 4% of naive CD8, approximately 2.2% of memory CD4, and 0.4% of memory CD8 clonotypes were shared across several donors. Estimated clonotype richness was generally larger for naive than for memory subsets.

The receptor chain draws on TRBV19 and TRBJ2-1; the D gene is unclear. This TCR derives from a woman in her twenties or thirties in good health. Sequenced sample: naive CD8+ T cells sorted from blood. The cell subset or site label of this sample denotes: CD45RA+CCR7+. The CDR3 protein sequence reads: CASSTEANYNEQFF. The DNA is as follows: TGTGCCAGTAGTACTGAGGCGAATTACAATGAGCAGTTCTTC.